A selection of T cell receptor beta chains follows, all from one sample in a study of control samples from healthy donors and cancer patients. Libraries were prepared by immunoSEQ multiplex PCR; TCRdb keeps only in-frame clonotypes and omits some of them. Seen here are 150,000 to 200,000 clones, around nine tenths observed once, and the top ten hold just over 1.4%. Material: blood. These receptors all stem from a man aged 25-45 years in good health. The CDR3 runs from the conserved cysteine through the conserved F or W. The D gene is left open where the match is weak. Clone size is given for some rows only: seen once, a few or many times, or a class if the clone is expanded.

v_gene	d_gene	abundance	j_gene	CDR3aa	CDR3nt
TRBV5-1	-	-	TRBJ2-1	CASSLARAGNEQFF	TGCGCCAGCAGCTTGGCCAGAGCGGGCAATGAGCAGTTCTTC
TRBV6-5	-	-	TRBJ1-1	CASSYSSRGPNTEAFF	TGTGCCAGCAGTTACTCCTCTCGAGGGCCGAACACTGAAGCTTTCTTT
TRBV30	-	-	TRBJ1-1	CAWIWTADPTEAFF	TGTGCCTGGATCTGGACGGCAGATCCCACTGAAGCTTTCTTT
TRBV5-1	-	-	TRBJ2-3	CASSLDRATDTQYF	TGCGCCAGCAGCTTGGACAGGGCCACAGATACGCAGTATTTT
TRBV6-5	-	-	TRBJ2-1	CASARGAQFF	TGTGCCAGTGCACGGGGGGCGCAGTTCTTC
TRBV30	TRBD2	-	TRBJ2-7	CAWSSAGPPYEQYF	TGTGCCTGGAGTTCAGCGGGGCCTCCCTACGAGCAGTACTTC
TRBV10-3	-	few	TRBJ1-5	CAISESRNSNQPQHF	TGTGCCATCAGTGAGTCCAGGAACAGCAATCAGCCCCAGCATTTT
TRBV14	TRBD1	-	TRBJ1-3	CASSHRTGGSGNTIYF	TGTGCCAGCAGCCATAGGACAGGGGGCTCTGGAAACACCATATATTTT
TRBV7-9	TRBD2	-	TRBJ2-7	CASSLVSSGRDEQYF	TGTGCCAGCAGCTTAGTCTCTAGCGGGAGGGACGAGCAGTACTTC
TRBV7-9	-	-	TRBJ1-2	CASSFSGGPYTF	TGTGCCAGCAGCTTCTCTGGGGGGCCTTACACCTTC
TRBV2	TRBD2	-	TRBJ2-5	CASSHGGLVVGETQYF	TGTGCCAGCAGTCACGGGGGACTAGTAGTTGGAGAGACCCAGTACTTC
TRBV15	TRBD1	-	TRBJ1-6	CATSSDREWFSSYNSPLHF	TGTGCCACCAGTTCCGACAGGGAGTGGTTTAGCTCCTATAATTCACCCCTCCACTTT
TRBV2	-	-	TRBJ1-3	CASSDLGNTIYF	TGTGCCAGCAGTGATCTTGGAAACACCATATATTTT
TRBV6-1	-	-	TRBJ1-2	CASSEARRQGYTF	TGTGCCAGCAGTGAAGCGAGGCGGCAGGGCTACACCTTC
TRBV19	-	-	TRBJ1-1	CASSTGDTEAFF	TGTGCCAGTAGTACAGGGGACACTGAAGCTTTCTTT
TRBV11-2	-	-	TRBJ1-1	CASSLVPPGAETEAFF	TGTGCCAGCAGCTTAGTCCCCCCAGGCGCCGAGACTGAAGCTTTCTTT
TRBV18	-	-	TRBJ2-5	CASRRDEGLETQYF	TGTGCCAGCCGCCGGGACGAGGGTTTGGAGACCCAGTACTTC
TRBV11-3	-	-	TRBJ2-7	CASSPAGPSYEQYF	TGTGCCAGCAGCCCCGCGGGACCCTCCTACGAGCAGTACTTC
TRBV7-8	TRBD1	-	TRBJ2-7	CASSLGRGQAAYEQYF	TGTGCCAGCAGCTTAGGTCGCGGACAGGCGGCCTACGAGCAGTACTTC
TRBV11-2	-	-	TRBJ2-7	CASSLGPQYEQYF	TGTGCCAGCAGCTTAGGCCCCCAATACGAGCAGTACTTC
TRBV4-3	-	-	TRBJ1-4	CASSQDRVTTNEKLFF	TGCGCCAGCAGCCAAGATAGGGTGACAACTAATGAAAAACTGTTTTTT
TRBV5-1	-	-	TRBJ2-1	CASSLAAVLTGVFYNEQFF	TGCGCCAGCAGCTTGGCCGCCGTTTTGACAGGAGTCTTCTACAATGAGCAGTTCTTC
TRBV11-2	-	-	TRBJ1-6	CASSPPGWGGGEPSPLHF	TGTGCCAGCAGCCCTCCGGGATGGGGAGGCGGCGAACCTTCACCCCTCCACTTT
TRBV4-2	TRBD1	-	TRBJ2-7	CASSQVVRGSYEQYF	TGTGCCAGCAGCCAAGTTGTCAGGGGGTCCTACGAGCAGTACTTC
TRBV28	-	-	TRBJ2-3	CASIKGADTQYF	TGTGCCAGCATCAAGGGGGCAGATACGCAGTATTTT
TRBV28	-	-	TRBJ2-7	CASSLIQGQGGYF	TGTGCCAGCAGTTTAATACAGGGTCAGGGAGGGTACTTC
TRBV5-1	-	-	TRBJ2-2	CASSFWGRAAGELFF	TGCGCCAGCAGCTTCTGGGGCAGGGCGGCCGGGGAGCTGTTTTTT
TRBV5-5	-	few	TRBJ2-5	CASSMGGLGETQYF	TGTGCCAGCAGCATGGGGGGGCTTGGAGAGACCCAGTACTTC
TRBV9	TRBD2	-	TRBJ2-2	CASRNRLAGVRGDTGELFF	TGTGCCAGCAGAAACCGTCTAGCGGGAGTCCGGGGGGACACCGGGGAGCTGTTTTTT
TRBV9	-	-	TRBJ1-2	CASSVEAGDYGYTF	TGTGCCAGCAGCGTAGAAGCAGGGGACTATGGCTACACCTTC
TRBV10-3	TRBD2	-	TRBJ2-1	CANRAGNNEQFF	TGTGCCAACCGAGCGGGGAACAATGAGCAGTTCTTC
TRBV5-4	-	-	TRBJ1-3	CASSPQGSGNTIYF	TGTGCCAGCAGCCCCCAGGGATCTGGAAACACCATATATTTT
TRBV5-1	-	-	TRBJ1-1	CASSLTETGNTEAFF	TGCGCCAGCAGCTTGACGGAAACAGGGAACACTGAAGCTTTCTTT
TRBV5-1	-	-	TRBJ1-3	CASGQYSGNTIYF	TGCGCCAGCGGACAGTACTCTGGAAACACCATATATTTT
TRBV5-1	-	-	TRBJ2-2	CASSLDRYSGELFF	TGCGCCAGCAGCTTGGACAGGTACTCCGGGGAGCTGTTTTTT
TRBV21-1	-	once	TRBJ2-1	CASSYFPLNYHNEQFF	TGTGCCAGCAGCTATTTCCCACTAAACTACCACAATGAGCAGTTCTTC
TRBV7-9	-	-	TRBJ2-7	CASSLVQGQAYEQYF	TGTGCCAGCAGCTTAGTACAGGGCCAAGCCTACGAGCAGTACTTC
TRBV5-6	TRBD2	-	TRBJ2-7	CASSGGLAGVQYF	TGTGCCAGCAGCGGGGGACTAGCGGGAGTGCAGTACTTC
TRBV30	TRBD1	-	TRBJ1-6	CAWRRTGGSYSPLHF	TGTGCCTGGAGACGGACAGGGGGAAGTTATTCACCCCTCCACTTT
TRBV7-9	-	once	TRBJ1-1	CASSLGAGAFF	TGTGCCAGCAGCTTAGGGGCGGGGGCTTTCTTT
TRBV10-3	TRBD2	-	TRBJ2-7	CAISGRGRGGDEQYF	TGTGCCATCAGTGGTCGAGGTAGGGGAGGGGACGAGCAGTACTTC
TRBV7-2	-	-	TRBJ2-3	CASSWGGMGPTDTQYF	TGTGCCAGCAGCTGGGGCGGTATGGGGCCCACAGATACGCAGTATTTT
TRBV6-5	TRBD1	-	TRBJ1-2	CASNPTGAGDYTF	TGTGCCAGCAACCCGACAGGGGCTGGGGACTACACCTTC
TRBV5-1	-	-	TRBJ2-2	CASSLGGPGTGELFF	TGCGCCAGCAGCCTCGGGGGGCCCGGTACCGGGGAGCTGTTTTTT
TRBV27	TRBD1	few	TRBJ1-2	CASSLKGGTGVMGYGYTF	TGTGCCAGCAGTCTCAAAGGCGGGACAGGGGTGATGGGCTATGGCTACACCTTC
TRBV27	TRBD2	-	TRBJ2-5	CASSLGLAGAETQYF	TGTGCCAGCAGTTTAGGACTAGCGGGAGCAGAGACCCAGTACTTC
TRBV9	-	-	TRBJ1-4	CASSVEGSTNEKLFF	TGTGCCAGCAGCGTAGAGGGTTCAACTAATGAAAAACTGTTTTTT
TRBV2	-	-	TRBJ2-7	CASTIPSGGKQYF	TGTGCCAGCACTATCCCGAGTGGCGGGAAGCAGTACTTC
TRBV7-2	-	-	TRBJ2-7	CASSSSGAIYEQYF	TGTGCCAGCAGCTCGTCGGGGGCGATTTACGAGCAGTACTTC
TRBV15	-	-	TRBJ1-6	CATSTRGAYNSPLHF	TGTGCCACCAGCACCCGGGGAGCCTATAATTCACCCCTCCACTTT
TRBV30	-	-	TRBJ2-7	CAGTRGNEQYF	TGTGCCGGAACTCGAGGGAACGAGCAGTACTTC
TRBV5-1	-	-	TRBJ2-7	CASSLEGRTPYEQYF	TGCGCCAGCAGCTTGGAAGGACGGACACCCTACGAGCAGTACTTC
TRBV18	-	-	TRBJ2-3	CASSPSTDTQYF	TGTGCCAGCTCACCTTCCACAGATACGCAGTATTTT
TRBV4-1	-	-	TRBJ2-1	CASSHFPGNEQFF	TGCGCCAGCAGCCACTTTCCAGGCAATGAGCAGTTCTTC
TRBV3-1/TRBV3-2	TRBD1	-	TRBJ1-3	CASSPLRGQGPSGNTIYF	TGTGCCAGCAGCCCACTCCGGGGACAGGGACCATCTGGAAACACCATATATTTT